A selection of T cell receptor beta chains follows, all from one sample in a study of cytomegalovirus exposure and HLA in healthy donors. TCRdb's table, derived via immunoSEQ multiplex PCR, lists solely in-frame clones and lacks some. The table lists 150,000 to 250,000 clones, roughly four fifths of them singletons, with roughly 0.1% in the top ten. The sequenced sample was PBMCs. The source is a boy aged 2-15 years in good health and CMV-seronegative. CDR3s include the opening cysteine and the closing phenylalanine or tryptophan. The D gene is left open where the match is weak. Rows may omit the clone size; those that give it use once, few, many or a size class.

TRBJ2-7	.	TRBV4-2	.	CASSQDLSREQYF	TGTGCCAGCAGCCAAGATTTATCCCGTGAGCAGTACTTC
TRBJ2-7	TRBD2	TRBV19	.	CASSIGEGSSYEQYF	TGTGCCAGTAGTATAGGGGAGGGGAGCTCCTACGAGCAGTACTTC
TRBJ1-1	.	TRBV6-6	.	CASRDPPARGTEAFF	TGTGCCAGCAGGGATCCTCCAGCAAGAGGGACTGAAGCTTTCTTT
TRBJ2-1	TRBD2	TRBV19	.	CASSAFWTSGLKFF	TGTGCCAGTAGTGCCTTTTGGACTAGCGGGCTAAAGTTCTTC
TRBJ2-7	.	TRBV5-1	.	CASSSMTPSYEQYF	TGCGCCAGCAGTTCAATGACACCCTCCTACGAGCAGTACTTC
TRBJ1-1	.	TRBV9	.	CASSVVLTANTEAFF	TGTGCCAGCAGCGTAGTCCTGACAGCAAACACTGAAGCTTTCTTT
TRBJ1-3	.	TRBV19	.	CASSVGRGNTIYF	TGTGCCAGTAGCGTGGGCCGTGGAAACACCATATATTTT
TRBJ2-7	.	TRBV7-2	.	CASSLGPSYEQYF	TGTGCCAGCAGCTTAGGGCCTTCCTACGAGCAGTACTTC
TRBJ1-5	.	TRBV6-5	.	CASTPFRDSNQPQHF	TGTGCCAGCACCCCCTTCCGGGACTCCAATCAGCCCCAGCATTTT
TRBJ1-6	.	TRBV9	.	CASSRGLSSYNSPLHF	TGTGCCAGCAGCCGTGGACTCTCGTCTTATAATTCACCCCTCCACTTT
TRBJ1-1	.	TRBV6-5	.	CASTRGGNTEAFF	TGTGCCAGCACTAGGGGGGGGAACACTGAAGCTTTCTTT
TRBJ2-1	TRBD2	TRBV5-6	.	CASSFSTGGGEQFF	TGTGCCAGCAGCTTTAGTACCGGGGGGGGTGAGCAGTTCTTC
TRBJ1-2	TRBD1	TRBV7-9	.	CASSPEGTGGYYGYTF	TGTGCCAGCAGCCCAGAAGGGACAGGGGGTTACTATGGCTACACCTTC
TRBJ2-5	.	TRBV9	.	CASSVGPSTDETQYF	TGTGCCAGCAGCGTAGGCCCTAGCACCGACGAGACCCAGTACTTC
TRBJ2-7	TRBD2	TRBV25-1	once	CASHGRGGYEQYF	TGTGCCAGCCACGGCCGGGGGGGTTACGAGCAGTACTTC
TRBJ1-2	TRBD1	TRBV4-1	.	CVSSQVVRHRGANYGYTF	TGCGTCAGCAGCCAAGTTGTACGACACAGGGGCGCAAACTATGGCTACACCTTC
TRBJ2-5	TRBD2	TRBV7-2	.	CASSLVGGGAGAETQYF	TGTGCCAGCAGCTTAGTCGGCGGGGGGGCCGGTGCAGAGACCCAGTACTTC
TRBJ2-2	TRBD2	TRBV5-4	.	CASRETAGHTGELFF	TGTGCCAGCAGGGAGACAGCGGGGCACACCGGGGAGCTGTTTTTT
TRBJ1-1	.	TRBV9	.	CASALSGNTEAFF	TGTGCCAGCGCCCTTTCCGGGAACACTGAAGCTTTCTTT
TRBJ2-5	TRBD2	TRBV2	.	CASSAVPRGGETQYF	TGTGCCAGCAGTGCGGTACCCCGGGGGGGAGAGACCCAGTACTTC
TRBJ1-4	.	TRBV4-2	.	CASSQEGWGRGGQPNEKLFF	TGTGCCAGCAGCCAAGAGGGTTGGGGTAGGGGGGGACAACCTAATGAAAAACTGTTTTTT
TRBJ1-1	.	TRBV20-1	.	CSAGQKAFF	TGCAGTGCCGGACAGAAAGCTTTCTTT
TRBJ2-3	TRBD2	TRBV7-2	.	CASSLDAGGTDTQYF	TGTGCCAGCAGCTTAGACGCGGGAGGTACAGATACGCAGTATTTT
TRBJ2-2	.	TRBV19	few	CASSIGDTGELFF	TGTGCCAGTAGTATCGGGGACACCGGGGAGCTGTTTTTT
TRBJ1-1	TRBD1	TRBV30	.	CAWRSDRGLVNTEAFF	TGTGCCTGGAGATCGGACAGGGGGCTTGTGAACACTGAAGCTTTCTTT
TRBJ1-1	.	TRBV2	few	CASSERKGDTEAFF	TGTGCCAGCAGTGAAAGAAAAGGGGACACTGAAGCTTTCTTT
TRBJ2-1	TRBD2	TRBV5-1	few	CASSLAGGGGNEQFF	TGCGCCAGCAGCTTGGCGGGGGGGGGAGGCAATGAGCAGTTCTTC
TRBJ2-4	TRBD1	TRBV7-2	.	CASSPDPGQGYIQYF	TGTGCCAGCAGCCCAGATCCGGGACAGGGATACATTCAGTACTTC
TRBJ1-1	TRBD1	TRBV4-1	.	CASSQYARGLNTEAFF	TGCGCCAGCAGCCAATACGCCAGGGGGCTTAACACTGAAGCTTTCTTT
TRBJ1-1	TRBD1	TRBV19	.	CASSTPGGVSTEAFF	TGTGCCAGTAGTACCCCAGGGGGTGTAAGCACTGAAGCTTTCTTT
TRBJ1-4	TRBD1	TRBV7-2	.	CASRRTGNNEKLFF	TGTGCCAGCAGGCGGACAGGGAACAATGAAAAACTGTTTTTT
TRBJ1-2	.	TRBV6-6	.	CASSYGPGNYGYTF	TGTGCCAGCAGTTACGGTCCGGGGAACTATGGCTACACCTTC
TRBJ2-3	TRBD1	TRBV19	.	CASSSEGQGSSTDTQYF	TGTGCCAGTAGTTCAGAGGGACAGGGGTCTAGCACAGATACGCAGTATTTT
TRBJ1-1	TRBD1	TRBV19	.	CASSITHTRGWLEAFF	TGTGCCAGTAGTATTACCCACACCAGGGGGTGGCTGGAAGCTTTCTTT
TRBJ2-7	.	TRBV19	.	CASSHRGGGESPSYEQYF	TGTGCCAGTTCCCACCGAGGGGGAGGGGAATCACCTTCCTACGAGCAGTACTTC
TRBJ2-7	.	TRBV5-6	.	CASSFGDRYEQYF	TGTGCCAGCAGCTTCGGAGACCGTTACGAGCAGTACTTC
TRBJ1-1	.	TRBV4-3	.	CASSPPGGGTEAFF	TGCGCCAGCAGCCCCCCGGGAGGGGGCACTGAAGCTTTCTTT
TRBJ1-4	.	TRBV5-1	.	CASSFGGANEKLFF	TGCGCCAGCAGCTTTGGGGGCGCTAATGAAAAACTGTTTTTT
TRBJ2-2	TRBD2	TRBV4-3	.	CASSQDIRGGTELNTGELFF	TGCGCCAGCAGCCAAGATATCCGGGGGGGAACGGAATTGAACACCGGGGAGCTGTTTTTT
TRBJ2-2	TRBD1	TRBV14	.	CASSTTGVGELFF	TGTGCCAGCAGCACGACAGGGGTCGGGGAGCTGTTTTTT
TRBJ2-2	.	TRBV5-6	.	CASSLLGGGTGELFF	TGTGCCAGCAGCTTGCTAGGGGGGGGCACCGGGGAGCTGTTTTTT
TRBJ2-7	.	TRBV4-2	.	CASSQVDSSYEQYF	TGTGCCAGCAGCCAAGTTGACAGCTCCTACGAGCAGTACTTC
TRBJ1-1	TRBD1	TRBV7-3	few	CASSTGTGLNTEAFF	TGTGCCAGCAGCACCGGGACAGGGTTGAACACTGAAGCTTTCTTT
TRBJ2-7	.	TRBV6-5	.	CASSVSGSSYEQYF	TGTGCCAGCAGTGTCTCGGGGAGCTCCTACGAGCAGTACTTC
TRBJ1-1	.	TRBV30	.	CAGERAAEAFF	TGTGCCGGTGAAAGAGCCGCTGAAGCTTTCTTT
TRBJ1-1	TRBD1	TRBV7-2	few	CASSFPRTGAENTEAFF	TGTGCCAGCAGCTTTCCAAGGACAGGGGCCGAGAACACTGAAGCTTTCTTT
TRBJ2-5	TRBD2	TRBV5-1	.	CASSFGLAGAETQYF	TGCGCCAGCAGCTTTGGACTAGCGGGGGCGGAGACCCAGTACTTC
TRBJ1-1	.	TRBV7-9	.	CASSFPEAAKTEAFF	TGTGCCAGCAGCTTCCCCGAGGCTGCGAAGACTGAAGCTTTCTTT
TRBJ2-2	TRBD1	TRBV7-8	.	CASSRDRAGELFF	TGTGCCAGCAGCCGAGACAGGGCCGGGGAGCTGTTTTTT
TRBJ2-5	.	TRBV7-2	once	CASSLVTSEETQYF	TGTGCCAGCAGCTTAGTTACTAGTGAAGAGACCCAGTACTTC
TRBJ1-1	.	TRBV4-2	.	CASSQVGAADTEAFF	TGTGCCAGCAGCCAAGTGGGGGCGGCGGACACTGAAGCTTTCTTT
TRBJ2-7	.	TRBV27	.	CASRPRLTSTPYEQYF	TGTGCCAGCAGGCCACGTCTAACTAGCACCCCCTACGAGCAGTACTTC
TRBJ1-5	TRBD1	TRBV7-7	.	CASSLGGRDTSNQPQHF	TGTGCTAGCAGCTTAGGGGGCCGGGACACTAGCAATCAGCCCCAGCATTTT